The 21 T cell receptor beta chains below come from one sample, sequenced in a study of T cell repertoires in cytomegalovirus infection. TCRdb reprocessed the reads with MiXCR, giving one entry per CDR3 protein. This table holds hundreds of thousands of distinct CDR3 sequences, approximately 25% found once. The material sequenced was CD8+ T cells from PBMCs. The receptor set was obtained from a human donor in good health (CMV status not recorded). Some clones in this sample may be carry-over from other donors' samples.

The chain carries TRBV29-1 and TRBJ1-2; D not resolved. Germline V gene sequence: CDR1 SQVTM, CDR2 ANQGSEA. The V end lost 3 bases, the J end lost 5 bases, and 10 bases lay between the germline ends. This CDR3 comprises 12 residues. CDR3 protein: CSVDSGPYGYTF. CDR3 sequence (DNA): TGCAGCGTTGATTCCGGACCTTATGGCTACACCTTC.

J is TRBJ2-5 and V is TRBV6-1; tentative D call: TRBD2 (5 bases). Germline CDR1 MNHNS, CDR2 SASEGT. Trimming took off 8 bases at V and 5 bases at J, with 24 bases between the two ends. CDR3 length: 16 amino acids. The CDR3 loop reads CASVERKSTLGETQYF. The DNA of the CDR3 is TGTGCCAGCGTGGAGCGGAAATCGACCTTGGGGGAGACCCAGTACTTC.

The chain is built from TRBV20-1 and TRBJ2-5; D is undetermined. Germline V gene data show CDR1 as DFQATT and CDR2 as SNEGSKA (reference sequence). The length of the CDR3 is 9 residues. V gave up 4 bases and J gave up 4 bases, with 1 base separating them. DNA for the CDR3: TGCAGTGCTACAGAGACCCAGTACTTC. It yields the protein CSATETQYF.

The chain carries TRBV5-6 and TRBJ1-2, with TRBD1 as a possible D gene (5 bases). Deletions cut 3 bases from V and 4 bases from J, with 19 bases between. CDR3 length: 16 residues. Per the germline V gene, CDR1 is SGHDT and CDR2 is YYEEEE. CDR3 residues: CASSSETVSPSYGYTF. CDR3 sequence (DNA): TGTGCCAGCAGCTCAGAGACAGTCTCACCCTCCTATGGCTACACCTTC.

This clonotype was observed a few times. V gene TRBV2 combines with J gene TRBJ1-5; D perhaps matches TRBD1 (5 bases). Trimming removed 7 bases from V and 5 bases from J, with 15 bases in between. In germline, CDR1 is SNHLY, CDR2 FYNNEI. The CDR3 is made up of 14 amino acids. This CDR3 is CASNQEGFYQPQHF. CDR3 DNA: TGTGCCAGCAACCAGGAGGGGTTTTATCAGCCCCAGCATTTT.

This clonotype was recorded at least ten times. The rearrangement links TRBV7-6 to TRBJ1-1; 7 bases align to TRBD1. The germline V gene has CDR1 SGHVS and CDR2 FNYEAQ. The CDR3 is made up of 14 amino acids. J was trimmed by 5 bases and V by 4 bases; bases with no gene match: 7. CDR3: CASSSMDRSTEAFF. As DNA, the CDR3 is TGTGCCAGCAGCTCTATGGACAGGTCGACTGAAGCTTTCTTT.

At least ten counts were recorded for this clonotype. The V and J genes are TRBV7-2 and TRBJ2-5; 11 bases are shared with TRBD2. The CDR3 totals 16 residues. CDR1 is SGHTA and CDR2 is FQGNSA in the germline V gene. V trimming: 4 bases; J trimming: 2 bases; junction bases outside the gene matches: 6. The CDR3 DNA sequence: TGTGCCAGCAGCTCGACTTTAGCGGGGGGGCAAGAGACCCAGTACTTC. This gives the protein CASSSTLAGGQETQYF.

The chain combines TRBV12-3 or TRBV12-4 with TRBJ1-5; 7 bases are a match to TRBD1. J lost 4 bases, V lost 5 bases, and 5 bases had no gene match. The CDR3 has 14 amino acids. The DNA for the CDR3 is TGTGCCAGCAGTATGACAGGGTGGAATCAGCCCCAGCATTTT. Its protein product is CASSMTGWNQPQHF.

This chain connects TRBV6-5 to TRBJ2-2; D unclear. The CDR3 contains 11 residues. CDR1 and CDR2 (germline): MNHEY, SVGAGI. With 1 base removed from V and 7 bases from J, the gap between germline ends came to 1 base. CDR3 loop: CASSYFGELFF. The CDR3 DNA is TGTGCCAGCAGTTACTTCGGGGAGCTGTTTTTT.

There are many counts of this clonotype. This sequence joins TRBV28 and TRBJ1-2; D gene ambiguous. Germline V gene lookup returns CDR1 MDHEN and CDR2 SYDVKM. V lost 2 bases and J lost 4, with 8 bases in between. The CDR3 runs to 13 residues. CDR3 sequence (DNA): TGTGCCAGCAGTTTAGTGGAATCCTATGGCTACACCTTC. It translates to CASSLVESYGYTF.

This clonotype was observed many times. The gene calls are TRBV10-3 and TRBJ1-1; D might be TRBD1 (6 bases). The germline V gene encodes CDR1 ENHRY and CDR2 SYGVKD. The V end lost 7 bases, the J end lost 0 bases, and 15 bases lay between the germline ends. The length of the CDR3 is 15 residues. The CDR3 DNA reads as TGTGCCATCATACTCACCAGGGGAATGAACACTGAAGCTTTCTTT. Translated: CAIILTRGMNTEAFF.

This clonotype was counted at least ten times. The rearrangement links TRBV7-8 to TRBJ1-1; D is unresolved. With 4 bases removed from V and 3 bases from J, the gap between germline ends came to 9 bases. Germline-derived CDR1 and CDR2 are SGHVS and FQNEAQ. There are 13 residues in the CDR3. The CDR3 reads CASSSIKHTEAFF. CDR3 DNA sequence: TGTGCCAGCAGCTCCATCAAGCACACTGAAGCTTTCTTT.

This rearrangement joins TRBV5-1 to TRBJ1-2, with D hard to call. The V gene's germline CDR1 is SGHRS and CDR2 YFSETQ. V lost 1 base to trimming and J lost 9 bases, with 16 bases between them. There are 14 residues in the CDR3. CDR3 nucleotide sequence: TGCGCCAGCAGCTTGAGACGGTTTCAGCAAAGCTACACCTTC. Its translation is CASSLRRFQQSYTF.

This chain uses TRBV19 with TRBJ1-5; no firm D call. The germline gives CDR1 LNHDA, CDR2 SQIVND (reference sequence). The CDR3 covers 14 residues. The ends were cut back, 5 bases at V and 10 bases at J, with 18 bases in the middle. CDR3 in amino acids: CASSSDGQQRPQHF. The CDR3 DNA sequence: TGTGCCAGTAGTTCGGACGGCCAGCAGCGACCCCAGCATTTT.

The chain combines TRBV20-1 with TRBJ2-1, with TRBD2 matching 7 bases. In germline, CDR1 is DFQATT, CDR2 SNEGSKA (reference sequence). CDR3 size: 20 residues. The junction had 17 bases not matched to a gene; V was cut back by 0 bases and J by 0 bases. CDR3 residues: CSARDFGGGGTRSSYNEQFF. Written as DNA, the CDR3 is TGCAGTGCTAGAGATTTTGGTGGCGGGGGAACCCGGAGCTCCTACAATGAGCAGTTCTTC.

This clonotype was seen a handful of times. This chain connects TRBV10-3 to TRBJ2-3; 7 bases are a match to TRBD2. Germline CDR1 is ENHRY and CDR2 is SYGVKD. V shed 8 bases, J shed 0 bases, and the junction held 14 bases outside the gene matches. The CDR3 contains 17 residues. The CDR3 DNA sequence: TGTGCCATCCGGGTAGCGGGTCCCTCTCGGAGCACAGATACGCAGTATTTT. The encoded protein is CAIRVAGPSRSTDTQYF.

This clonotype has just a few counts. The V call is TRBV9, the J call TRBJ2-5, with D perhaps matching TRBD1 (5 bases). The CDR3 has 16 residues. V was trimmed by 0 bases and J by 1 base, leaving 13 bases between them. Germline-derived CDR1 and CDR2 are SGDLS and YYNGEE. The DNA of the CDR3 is TGTGCCAGCAGCGTAGAATGGCAGGGCCCCCAAGAGACCCAGTACTTC. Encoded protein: CASSVEWQGPQETQYF. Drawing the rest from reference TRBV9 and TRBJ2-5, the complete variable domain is DSGVTQTPKHLITATGQRVTLRCSPRSGDLSVYWYQQSLDQGLQFLIQYYNGEERAKGNILERFSAQQFPDLHSELNLSSLELGDSALYFCASSVEWQGPQETQYFGPGTRLLVL.

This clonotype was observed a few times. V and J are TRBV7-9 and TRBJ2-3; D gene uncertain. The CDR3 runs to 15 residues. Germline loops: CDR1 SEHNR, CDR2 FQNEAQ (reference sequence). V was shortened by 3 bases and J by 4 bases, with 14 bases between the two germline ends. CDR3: CASSFLSIRPDTQYF. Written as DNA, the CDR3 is TGTGCCAGCAGCTTCCTTAGCATCCGTCCAGATACGCAGTATTTT. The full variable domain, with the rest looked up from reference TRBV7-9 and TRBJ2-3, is DTGVSQNPRHKITKRGQNVTFRCDPISEHNRLYWYRQTLGQGPEFLTYFQNEAQLEKSRLLSDRFSAERPKGSFSTLEIQRTEQGDSAMYLCASSFLSIRPDTQYFGPGTRLTVL.

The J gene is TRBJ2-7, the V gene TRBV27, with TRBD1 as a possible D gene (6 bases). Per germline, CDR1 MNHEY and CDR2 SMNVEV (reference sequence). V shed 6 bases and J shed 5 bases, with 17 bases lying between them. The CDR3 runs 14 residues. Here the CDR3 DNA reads TGTGCCAGCAGCACAACACAGGGTTCCCACGAGCAGTACGTC. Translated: CASSTTQGSHEQYV.

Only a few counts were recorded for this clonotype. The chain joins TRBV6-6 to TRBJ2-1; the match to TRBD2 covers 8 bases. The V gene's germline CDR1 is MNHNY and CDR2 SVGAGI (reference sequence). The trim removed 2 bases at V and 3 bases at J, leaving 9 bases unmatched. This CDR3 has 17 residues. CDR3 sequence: CASSYRTGGVDYNEQFF. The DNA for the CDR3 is TGTGCCAGCAGTTACCGTACGGGGGGGGTGGACTACAATGAGCAGTTCTTC.

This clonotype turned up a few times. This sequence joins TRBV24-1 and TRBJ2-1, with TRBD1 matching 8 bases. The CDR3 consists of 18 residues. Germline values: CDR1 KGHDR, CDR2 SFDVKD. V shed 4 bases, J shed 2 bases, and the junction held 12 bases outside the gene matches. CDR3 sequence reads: CATSDPDRESPTYNEQFF. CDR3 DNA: TGTGCCACCAGTGACCCGGACAGGGAATCGCCTACCTACAATGAGCAGTTCTTC.